Sequencing of this T cell receptor beta chain was carried out in a study of T cell repertoires in cytomegalovirus infection. Study at large: Recently identified HLA-C-restricted CMV epitopes were used, and well-studied HLA-B-restricted CMV epitopes were used as well. Indications of both CMV infection and matching HLA type were provided by public TCR beta signatures. Findings of the study overall: CMV-specific TCR beta clonotypes restricted by HLA-C dominated the ex vivo response. Based on cumulative public TCR beta family frequency, carriers of CMV plus the relevant HLA were identified.

TCRdb passed the reads through MiXCR, listing each CDR3 protein once. Here the sample spans about 920,000 distinct CDR3 sequences, roughly 30% being singletons. In the case of this clonotype: Its antigen is still unknown.

Germline CDR1 is SEHNR and CDR2 is FQNEAQ (reference sequence). The CDR3 has 11 amino acids. The V and J ends lost 2 bases and 7 bases respectively, with 5 bases between them. The source was cultured CD8+ T cells from PBMCs, collected from culture after CMV antigen stimulation. The rearrangement links TRBV7-9 to TRBJ1-1; D call uncertain. The source is a human donor in good health (CMV status not recorded). Some clones in this sample may be carry-over from other donors' samples. The CDR3 is CASSLTREAFF. The CDR3 nucleotides read TGTGCCAGCAGCTTAACCCGTGAAGCTTTCTTT.